Reported below is one T cell receptor (beta chain). Its antigen is still unknown. This sample is drawn from a study of cytomegalovirus exposure and HLA in healthy donors. Background on the study: The same platform used for the approximately 670 first-cohort repertoires was also used for the 100 to 150 validation repertoires, as a later analysis reported.

Regarding the study as a whole: The tendency of first-cohort TCR clusters to co-occur in the 110 or so validation repertoires emerged from a later analysis. Cytomegalovirus-associated status was assigned to 164 TCR beta chains.

In germline, CDR1 is GTSNPN, CDR2 SVGIG (reference sequence). Trimming removed 4 bases at V and 3 bases at J, with 15 bases between. CDR3 size: 15 residues. Clones were read by immunoSEQ multiplex PCR, and TCRdb kept only the in-frame ones, dropping some. This table has 200,000 or so clones, 84% appearing once. Sequencing was done on a sample of PBMCs. This sequence originates from a woman aged 25 to 39 in good health and CMV-seropositive. The chain uses TRBV30 and TRBJ1-4; D unclear. The CDR3 coding sequence is TGTGCCTGGAACGAGGGAATTCGGGCTAATGAAAAACTGTTTTTT. It is translated as CAWNEGIRANEKLFF.